These 4 T cell receptor beta chains were sequenced from one sample in a study of shared T cell receptors in the human thymus. TCRdb's copy holds only in-frame clones and misses some; the assay was immunoSEQ multiplex PCR. Of 600,000 or so clones in the sample, approximately 89% were seen once. The same sample was also studied in work on human thymus T cells.

The sample consisted of thymocytes. The receptors originated from a boy less than two years old with a congenital heart defect.

This sequence joins TRBV2 and TRBJ2-7; maybe TRBD1 (5 bases). V lost 3 bases and J 1 base, leaving 7 bases between the germline ends. The CDR3 totals 13 residues. Germline-derived CDR1 and CDR2 are SNHLY and FYNNEI. CDR3 in DNA: TGTGCCAGCAGTGAGGACAAGTCCTACGAGCAGTACTTC. It yields the protein CASSEDKSYEQYF.

The rearrangement uses TRBV10-1 and TRBJ2-1, with 11 bases matching TRBD2. Unmatched junction bases numbered 6, after V lost 4 bases and J lost 7 bases. The CDR3 is made up of 15 amino acids. The V gene's germline CDR1 is WNHNN and CDR2 SYGVQD (reference sequence). In nucleotides, the CDR3 is TGCGCCAGCAGTGGACGACTAGCGGGAATAAATGAGCAGTTCTTC. Translating gives CASSGRLAGINEQFF.

This clone was recorded once. V usage is TRBV27 and J usage is TRBJ2-1; weak D call: TRBD1 (6 bases). With 7 bases removed from V and 5 bases from J, the gap between germline ends came to 12 bases. Germline V gives CDR1 MNHEY, CDR2 SMNVEV (reference sequence). There are 13 residues in the CDR3. CDR3 nucleotide sequence: TGTGCCAGCACCCAGACAGGTGACAATGAGCAGTTCTTC. Amino acids: CASTQTGDNEQFF.

The chain is built from TRBV20-1 and TRBJ1-2, with 8 bases lining up with TRBD1. The V gene end was trimmed by 4 bases and the J gene end by 12 bases; junction bases not matched to a gene: 7. Germline CDR1 is DFQATT and CDR2 is SNEGSKA (reference sequence). The CDR3 is 11 amino acids. The CDR3 here is CSATRTGINTF. The DNA of the CDR3 is TGCAGTGCTACCCGGACAGGGATCAACACCTTC.